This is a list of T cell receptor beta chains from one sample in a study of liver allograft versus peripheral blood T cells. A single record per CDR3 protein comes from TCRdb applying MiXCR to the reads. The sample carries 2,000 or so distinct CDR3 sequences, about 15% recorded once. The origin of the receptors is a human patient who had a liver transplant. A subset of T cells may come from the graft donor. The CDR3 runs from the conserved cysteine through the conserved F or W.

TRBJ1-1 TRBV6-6 CASSLTGSTEAFF
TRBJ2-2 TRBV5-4 CASSPPGTSRTGELFF
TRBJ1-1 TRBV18 CASSPSIGNTEAFF
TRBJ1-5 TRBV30 CAWTDGRNNQPQHF
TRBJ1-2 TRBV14 CASSQRRVDGYTF
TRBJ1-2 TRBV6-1 CASSEMDRAYGYTF
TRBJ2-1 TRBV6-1 CASSEAVSGTGAAYNEQFF
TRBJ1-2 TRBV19 CASSFLDGYGYTF
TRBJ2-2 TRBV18 CASSPRVTALRTSNTGELFF
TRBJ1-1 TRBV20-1 CSATLAGGQGYTEAFF
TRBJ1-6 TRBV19 CASSLNRDRGFPLHF
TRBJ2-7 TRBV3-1 CASRGSYEQYF
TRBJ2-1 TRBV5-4 CASSSTQGNKFF
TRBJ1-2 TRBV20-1 CSARNAASYNYGYTF
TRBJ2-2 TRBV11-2 CASSFGSSYTGELFF
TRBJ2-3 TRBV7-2 CASSFYDTDTQYF
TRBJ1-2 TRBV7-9 CASSQDGLYGYTF
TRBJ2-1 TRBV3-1 CASEKAGGDKEQFF
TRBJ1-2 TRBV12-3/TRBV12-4 CASSFRPRPIGQALYGYTF
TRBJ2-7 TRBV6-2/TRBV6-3 CASSSARTGPYEQYF
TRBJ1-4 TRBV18 CASSPVKGGNEKLFF
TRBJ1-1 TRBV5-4 CASSSSYRGAEAFF
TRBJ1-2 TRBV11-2 CASSTPRGNYGYTF
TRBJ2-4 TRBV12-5 CASGLISGGAQYF
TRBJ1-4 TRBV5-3 CARRGGGGEKLFF
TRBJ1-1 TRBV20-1 CSARDRTFTEAFF
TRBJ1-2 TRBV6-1 CASRGPPPNYGYTF
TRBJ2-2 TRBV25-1 CASRQGSSGELFF
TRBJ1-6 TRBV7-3 CASSYGQKNSPLHF
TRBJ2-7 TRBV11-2 CASGFSPGQTYERYF
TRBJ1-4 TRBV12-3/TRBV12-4 CASSPSPGQGNWEKLFF
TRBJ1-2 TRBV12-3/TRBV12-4 CASSPGTASNYGYTF
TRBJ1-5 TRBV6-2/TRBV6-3 CASSYSGGRGNQPQHF
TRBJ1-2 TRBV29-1 CSVSGTNYGYTF
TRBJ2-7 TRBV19 CASSIEMGEIYEQYF
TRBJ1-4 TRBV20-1 CSARQGLTEKLFF
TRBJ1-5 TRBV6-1 CASNSLLSSNQPQHF
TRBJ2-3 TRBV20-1 CSARAGSSTSDTQYF
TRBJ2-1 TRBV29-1 CSAMTVYNEQFF
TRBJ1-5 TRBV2 CVSTYTGNQPQHF
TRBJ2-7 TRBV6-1 CASSRDSYEQYF
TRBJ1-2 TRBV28 CASTKASHGYTF
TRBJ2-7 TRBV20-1 CSASHSTYEQYF
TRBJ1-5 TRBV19 CASSIHGRDQPQHF
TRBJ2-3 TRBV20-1 CSAYTDTQYF
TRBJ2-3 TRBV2 CASKAGVSTDTQYF
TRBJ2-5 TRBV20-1 CSYGTRNGETQYF
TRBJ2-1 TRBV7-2 CASSTRAGEQFF
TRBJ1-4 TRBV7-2 CASSWDATNEKLFF
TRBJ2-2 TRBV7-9 CASSLSGHRTGELFF
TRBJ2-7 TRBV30 CAWSSIFRGEGYEQYF
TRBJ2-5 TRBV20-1 CSASADGRETQYF